This passage covers 30 T cell receptor beta chains from one sample sequenced in a study of shared clonotypes between healthy human individuals. The repertoire was sequenced with immunoSEQ multiplex PCR; TCRdb's copy has only in-frame clones and lacks some. The sample carries some 2.1 million clones, over 85% recorded once. Naivety among CD8 cells was defined by CD45RO negativity and positive CCR7 selection, thereby excluding terminally differentiated effector memory CD45RA+ cells. The sequencing input was naive CD8+ T cells from PBMCs. All receptors come from a man younger than 35 in good health. Some clones in this sample may be carry-over from other donors' samples.

The V call is TRBV7-9, the J call TRBJ2-7; D may match TRBD1 or TRBD2 (6 bases each). Trimming shortened V by 5 bases and J by 2 bases, and 16 bases separated the two germline ends. Germline CDR1 SEHNR, CDR2 FQNEAQ (reference sequence). The CDR3 runs 15 residues. DNA of the CDR3: TGTGCCAGCAGCCCCCGCTGGGGGGACACCTACGAGCAGTACTTC. Protein: CASSPRWGDTYEQYF.

The chain joins TRBV5-4 to TRBJ2-7; 7 nucleotides align to TRBD1. The germline V gene has CDR1 SGHNT and CDR2 YYREEE (reference sequence). The CDR3 contains 14 residues. The V and J ends lost 4 bases and 2 bases, in that order; junction bases with no gene match: 6. DNA of the CDR3: TGTGCCAGCAGCCTCTGGGACAGTACCTACGAGCAGTACTTC. Its translation: CASSLWDSTYEQYF.

This clone was counted only a few times. This rearrangement joins TRBV27 to TRBJ2-7; 9 bases fit TRBD1. J gave up 3 bases and V 6 bases, and 3 bases lay outside the gene matches. Germline values: CDR1 MNHEY, CDR2 SMNVEV (reference sequence). The CDR3 length is 13 residues. The CDR3 sequence: CASRDRGFYEQYF. The CDR3 DNA sequence: TGTGCCAGCAGGGACAGGGGATTCTACGAGCAGTACTTC.

This chain links TRBV4-1 with TRBJ2-5; D remains unclear. Germline assignment: CDR1 MGHRA and CDR2 YSYEKL. Trimming took 0 bases from V and 5 from J, leaving 16 bases between them. The CDR3 has 16 residues. The CDR3 protein is CASSQDIRPMGETQYF. CDR3 coding DNA: TGCGCCAGCAGCCAAGATATCCGGCCCATGGGGGAGACCCAGTACTTC.

The V gene is TRBV28, the J gene TRBJ1-1; D gene uncertain. The CDR3 runs 13 residues. The germline gives CDR1 MDHEN, CDR2 SYDVKM. V was cut by 5 bases and J by 3 bases, with 10 bases left in between. In DNA form, the CDR3 reads TGTGCCAGCAGTCGTGGACTGTACACTGAAGCTTTCTTT. Encoded protein: CASSRGLYTEAFF.

The gene calls are TRBV5-1 and TRBJ2-7, with 7 bases aligning to TRBD2. Germline trimming cut 4 bases from V and 0 bases from J; bases unmatched to any gene: 7. Germline loops: CDR1 SGHRS, CDR2 YFSETQ. The CDR3 is 15 amino acids. The CDR3 nucleotides read TGCGCCAGCAGCAGGGACTACCCCACCTCCTACGAGCAGTACTTC. Amino acids: CASSRDYPTSYEQYF.

The chain combines TRBV9 with TRBJ2-1; unclear D gene. Germline V CDR1 and CDR2: SGDLS, YYNGEE. This CDR3 region has 13 residues. The V and J ends lost 1 base and 9 bases respectively, with 11 bases between them. CDR3 DNA sequence: TGTGCCAGCAGCGTATTGAGAGTGGGTGAGCAGTTCTTC. It codes for CASSVLRVGEQFF.

V is TRBV14 and J is TRBJ2-5; 8 bases align to TRBD2. Germline CDR1 and CDR2: SGHDN and FVKESK. The CDR3 has 16 residues. V was clipped by 4 bases and J by 10 bases; unmatched bases: 17. This CDR3 reads CASSPGREGLVEGQYF. The CDR3 nucleotides are TGTGCCAGCAGCCCGGGCCGGGAGGGCCTGGTGGAGGGCCAGTACTTC.

V usage is TRBV19 and J usage is TRBJ1-1; the match to TRBD1 covers 12 bases. The CDR3 totals 15 residues. V shed 3 bases, J shed 2 bases, and the junction held 1 base outside the gene matches. Looked up from germline, CDR1 is LNHDA and CDR2 is SQIVND (reference sequence). CDR3 DNA sequence: TGTGCCAGTAGTATGGGGACAGGGGGCAACACTGAAGCTTTCTTT. Protein product: CASSMGTGGNTEAFF.

J is TRBJ2-3 and V is TRBV28, with no clear D. CDR3 size: 17 residues. Trimming shortened V by 2 bases and J by 0 bases, and 15 bases separated the two germline ends. CDR1 and CDR2 from the germline V gene are MDHEN and SYDVKM. CDR3 nucleotides: TGTGCCAGCAGTTTAACGGGCAGAGCGACTAGCACAGATACGCAGTATTTT. Translation: CASSLTGRATSTDTQYF.

The V and J genes are TRBV7-6 and TRBJ2-7, with 13 bases lining up with TRBD2. The CDR3 length is 16 residues. V dropped 5 bases and J dropped 2; count of bases not matched to a gene: 6. Per the germline V gene, CDR1 is SGHVS and CDR2 is FNYEAQ. The CDR3 here is CASSPTLAGGAYEQYF. CDR3 bases: TGTGCCAGCAGCCCCACACTAGCGGGAGGGGCCTACGAGCAGTACTTC.

This chain joins TRBV6-5 and TRBJ2-5, with TRBD2 matching 16 bases. V shed 2 bases and J 13 bases; nucleotides not matched to a gene: 10. The germline V gene has CDR1 MNHEY and CDR2 SVGAGI. The CDR3 loop spans 16 amino acids. The CDR3 loop is CASSYAGTSGRGLLYF. Here the CDR3 DNA reads TGTGCCAGCAGTTACGCCGGGACTAGCGGGAGGGGTCTCCTGTACTTC.

The chain couples TRBV2 to TRBJ2-1; TRBD2 matches 10 bases. After removal of 5 bases from V and 0 bases from J, the junction contained 10 bases not matched to a gene. The germline CDR1 and CDR2 sequences are SNHLY and FYNNEI. CDR3 length: 18 amino acids. The DNA of the CDR3 is TGTGCCAGCAGTATTCCGAGCGGGAGGGCCTTCTCCTACAATGAGCAGTTCTTC. Amino acid sequence: CASSIPSGRAFSYNEQFF.

The V call is TRBV5-1, the J call TRBJ1-3; 8 nucleotides line up with TRBD1. The CDR3 is 15 amino acids. V lost 5 bases and J lost 4; bases outside the gene matches: 8. Germline values: CDR1 SGHRS, CDR2 YFSETQ. The CDR3 DNA is TGCGCCAGCAGTCCCCGGGACAGGCGCGGAAACACCATATATTTT. This sequence encodes CASSPRDRRGNTIYF.

The V gene is TRBV5-6, the J gene TRBJ2-1, with D perhaps being TRBD1 or TRBD2 (5 bases each). The V gene lost 3 bases and the J gene lost 11 bases, with 9 bases spanning the gap. CDR3 length equals 11 residues. In germline, CDR1 is SGHDT, CDR2 YYEEEE. This CDR3 reads CASSSGRKQFF. The DNA of the CDR3 is TGTGCCAGCAGCTCGGGACGGAAGCAGTTCTTC.

V usage is TRBV7-9 and J usage is TRBJ2-5; TRBD1 matches at 9 bases. With the DNA end fitting TRBJ2-7 better, the J assignment may be wrong. CDR3 length equals 16 residues. In germline, CDR1 is SEHNR, CDR2 FQNEAQ (reference sequence). The CDR3 bases are TGTGCCAGCAGTACGTACCGGGACAGGGACTCCTACGAGCAGTACTTC. It yields the protein CASSTYRDRDSYEQYF.

The chain uses TRBV28 and TRBJ2-3, with 7 bases identical to TRBD1. The CDR3 spans 15 residues. Losses at the gene ends were 5 bases for V and 0 bases for J; bases not matched to a gene: 5. Germline V CDR1 and CDR2: MDHEN, SYDVKM. The CDR3: CASSMGQPSTDTQYF. For the CDR3, the DNA is TGTGCCAGCAGTATGGGACAGCCAAGCACAGATACGCAGTATTTT. Supplemented by reference TRBV28 and TRBJ2-3, the full variable domain reads DVKVTQSSRYLVKRTGEKVFLECVQDMDHENMFWYRQDPGLGLRLIYFSYDVKMKEKGDIPEGYSVSREKKERFSLILESASTNQTSMYLCASSMGQPSTDTQYFGPGTRLTVL.

This chain uses TRBV11-2 with TRBJ2-1; maybe TRBD2 (7 bases). Germline V gene lookup returns CDR1 SGHAT and CDR2 FQNNGV. The CDR3 is 16 amino acids. V was pared by 1 base and J by 7 bases, with 17 bases between. The CDR3 bases are TGTGCCAGCAGCTTAGTTGTGGGAGGGGGGTATAATGAGCAGTTCTTC. Amino acids: CASSLVVGGGYNEQFF. Based on the CDR3 plus reference TRBV11-2 and TRBJ2-1, the full variable domain is EAGVAQSPRYKIIEKRQSVAFWCNPISGHATLYWYQQILGQGPKLLIQFQNNGVVDDSQLPKDRFSAERLKGVDSTLKIQPAKLEDSAVYLCASSLVVGGGYNEQFFGPGTRLTVL.

The chain joins TRBV25-1 to TRBJ1-2, with D possibly TRBD1 on 5 matching bases. Germline CDR1 and CDR2: MGHDK and SYGVNS. This CDR3 region has 15 residues. V was trimmed by 4 bases and J by 4 bases, leaving 16 bases between them. The CDR3 sequence: CASSGVVQGGYGYTF. The CDR3 DNA follows: TGTGCCAGCAGTGGGGTTGTGCAGGGCGGCTATGGCTACACCTTC.

The rearrangement joins TRBV14 to TRBJ2-7; no reliable D call. CDR1 is SGHDN and CDR2 is FVKESK in the germline V gene. The germline V and J ends were trimmed by 0 bases and 3 bases, with 21 bases remaining between them. The CDR3 has 18 amino acids. The CDR3 loop reads CASSQDIGRPFADYEQYF. In nucleotides, the CDR3 is TGTGCCAGCAGCCAAGACATAGGGCGTCCTTTTGCCGACTACGAGCAGTACTTC.

The V gene is TRBV7-8, the J gene TRBJ2-1; no definite D call. V lost 4 bases and J lost 8, with 12 bases in between. The germline CDR1 and CDR2 sequences are SGHVS and FQNEAQ. This CDR3 is 13 amino acids long. The CDR3 spells CASSYENRHEQFF. The CDR3, as DNA: TGTGCCAGCAGCTACGAGAATAGGCATGAGCAGTTCTTC.

The chain recombines TRBV19 with TRBJ2-1; D could derive from TRBD1 or TRBD2 (5 bases each). Between the trimmed V and J ends, which lost 3 bases and 0 bases, there was a span of 9 bases. The CDR3 is made up of 15 amino acids. In germline, CDR1 is LNHDA, CDR2 SQIVND (reference sequence). The CDR3 nucleotides are TGTGCCAGTAGTATGGGGGTGACCTCCTACAATGAGCAGTTCTTC. Translating it yields CASSMGVTSYNEQFF.

The chain joins TRBV28 to TRBJ1-5, with D maybe TRBD1 (6 bases). The ends were cut back, 3 bases at V and 2 bases at J, with 11 bases in the middle. There are 15 residues in the CDR3. In germline, CDR1 is MDHEN, CDR2 SYDVKM. As DNA, the CDR3 is TGTGCCAGCAGTTTTATAGGACAGCGCAATCAGCCCCAGCATTTT. This sequence encodes CASSFIGQRNQPQHF.

The CDR3 here is CASRPDVAASYEQYF. CDR3 nucleotides: TGTGCCAGCAGACCCGACGTTGCAGCCTCCTACGAGCAGTACTTC. The chain couples TRBV7-2 to TRBJ2-7; D gene ambiguous. The CDR3 has 15 amino acids. The germline V and J ends were trimmed by 6 bases and 0 bases, with 15 bases remaining between them. Germline CDR1 SGHTA, CDR2 FQGNSA.

The rearrangement uses TRBV2 and TRBJ2-5; possible D gene TRBD1, 6 bases. The length of the CDR3 is 15 residues. Trimming took 1 base from V and 3 from J, leaving 12 bases between them. Looked up from germline, CDR1 is SNHLY and CDR2 is FYNNEI. CDR3 in DNA: TGTGCCAGCAGTGAAGGGACAGTCCTGAAAGAGACCCAGTACTTC. Translated, it gives CASSEGTVLKETQYF. The full variable domain, completed using reference TRBV2 and TRBJ2-5, is EPEVTQTPSHQVTQMGQEVILRCVPISNHLYFYWYRQILGQKVEFLVSFYNNEISEKSEIFDDQFSVERPDGSNFTLKIRSTKLEDSAMYFCASSEGTVLKETQYFGPGTRLLVL.

This clone was seen a handful of times. The V call is TRBV9, the J call TRBJ1-3, with TRBD1 matching over 7 bases. From germline, CDR1 is SGDLS and CDR2 YYNGEE. Trimming took 3 bases from V and 4 from J; bases not matched to a gene: 10. CDR3 size: 16 residues. The CDR3 DNA is TGTGCCAGCAGCGGACAAACAGGGGTCTACGGAAACACCATATATTTT. Protein sequence: CASSGQTGVYGNTIYF.

This chain links TRBV6-1 with TRBJ2-2; D gene unclear. Trimming cost V 7 bases and J 1 base, with 13 bases left between them. The CDR3 has 15 amino acids. Germline CDR1 and CDR2: MNHNS and SASEGT. The chain's CDR3 is CASITTWGNTGELFF. The CDR3 nucleotides read TGTGCCAGCATTACGACTTGGGGGAACACCGGGGAGCTGTTTTTT.

The gene calls are TRBV6-5 and TRBJ2-7; D is uncertain. This CDR3 region has 15 residues. Germline V gives CDR1 MNHEY, CDR2 SVGAGI. V was cut by 5 bases and J by 2 bases, with 16 bases left in between. Here the CDR3 reads CASSPDPLWAYEQYF. CDR3 nucleotides: TGTGCCAGCAGTCCAGACCCGCTTTGGGCCTACGAGCAGTACTTC.

This clone appeared once. Different DNA sequences within this sample yield the same CDR3. This chain joins TRBV4-1 and TRBJ1-3; no reliable D call. The CDR3 covers 15 residues. Germline CDR1 and CDR2: MGHRA and YSYEKL. V was trimmed by 0 bases and J by 3 bases, leaving 9 bases between them. This CDR3 reads CASSQDLGSGNTIYF. CDR3 in DNA: TGCGCCAGCAGCCAAGATTTAGGGAGTGGAAACACCATATATTTT.

This chain links TRBV13 with TRBJ1-3; D possibly corresponds to TRBD1 (5 bases). The CDR3 has 14 amino acids. Between the trimmed V and J ends, which lost 5 bases and 9 bases, there was a span of 17 bases. Germline V gene sequence: CDR1 PRHDT, CDR2 FYEKMQ (reference sequence). CDR3 DNA: TGTGCCAGCAGCCTACCGACAGTCGGAGGCACCATATATTTT. As protein: CASSLPTVGGTIYF. The complete variable domain, with remaining parts taken from reference TRBV13 and TRBJ1-3, reads AAGVIQSPRHLIKEKRETATLKCYPIPRHDTVYWYQQGPGQDPQFLISFYEKMQSDKGSIPDRFSAQQFSDYHSELNMSSLELGDSALYFCASSLPTVGGTIYFGEGSWLTVV.